This TCR beta chain stems from a study of blood T cell repertoires in COVID-19. The protocol was immunoSEQ multiplex PCR, while the TCRdb copy is restricted to in-frame clones and leaves out a portion. The sample records 200,000 to 250,000 clones, 85% to 95% being singletons. The CDR3 runs to 14 residues. CDR1 is LGHDT and CDR2 is YNNKEL in the germline V gene (reference sequence). With 4 bases clipped from V and 1 base from J, the junction kept 0 bases outside the gene matches. This clone has only a few counts. The TCR sequence derives from a man aged 30 to 45 with COVID-19, enrolled during active disease. This chain joins TRBV3-1 (or the pseudogene TRBV3-2) and TRBJ1-1, with 10 bases identical to TRBD1. The sample taken for sequencing was peripheral blood. For the CDR3, the DNA is TGTGCCAGCAGCCGGGACAGGGGGAACACTGAAGCTTTCTTT. Its protein is CASSRDRGNTEAFF.